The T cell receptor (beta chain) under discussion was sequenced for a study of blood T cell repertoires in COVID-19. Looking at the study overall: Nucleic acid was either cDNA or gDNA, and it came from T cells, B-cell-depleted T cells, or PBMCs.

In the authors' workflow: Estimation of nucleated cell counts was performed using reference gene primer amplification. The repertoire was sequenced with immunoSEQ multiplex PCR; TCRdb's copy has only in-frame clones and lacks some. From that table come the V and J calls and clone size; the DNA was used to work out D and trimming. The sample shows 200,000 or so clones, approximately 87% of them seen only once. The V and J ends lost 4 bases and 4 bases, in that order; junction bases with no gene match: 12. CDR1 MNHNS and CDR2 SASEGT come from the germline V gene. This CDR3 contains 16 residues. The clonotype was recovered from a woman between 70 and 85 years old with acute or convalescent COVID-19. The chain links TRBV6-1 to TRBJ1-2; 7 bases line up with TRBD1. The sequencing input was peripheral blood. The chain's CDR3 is CASSGGRGRNIYGYTF. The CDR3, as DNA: TGTGCCAGCAGTGGGGGTAGGGGGCGGAACATCTATGGCTACACCTTC.